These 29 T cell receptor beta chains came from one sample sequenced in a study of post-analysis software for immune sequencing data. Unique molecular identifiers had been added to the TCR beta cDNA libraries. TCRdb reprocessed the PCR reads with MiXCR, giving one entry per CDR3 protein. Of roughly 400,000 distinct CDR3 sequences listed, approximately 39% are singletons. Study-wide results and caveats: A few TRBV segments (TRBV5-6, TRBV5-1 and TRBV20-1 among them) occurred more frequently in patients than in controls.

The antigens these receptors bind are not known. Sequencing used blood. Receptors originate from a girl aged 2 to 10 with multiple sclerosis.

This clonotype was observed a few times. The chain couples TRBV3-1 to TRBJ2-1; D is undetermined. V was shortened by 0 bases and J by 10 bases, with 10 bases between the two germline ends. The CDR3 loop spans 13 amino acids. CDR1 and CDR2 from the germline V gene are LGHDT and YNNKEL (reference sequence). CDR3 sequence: CASSQDYDTEQFF. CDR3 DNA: TGTGCCAGCAGCCAAGATTACGATACGGAGCAGTTCTTC.

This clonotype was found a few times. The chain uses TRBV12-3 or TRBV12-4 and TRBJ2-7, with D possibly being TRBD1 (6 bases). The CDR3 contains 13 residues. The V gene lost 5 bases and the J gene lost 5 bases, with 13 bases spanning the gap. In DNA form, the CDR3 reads TGTGCCAGCAGTGTTGAATGGGGGCACGAGCAGTACTTC. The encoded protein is CASSVEWGHEQYF.

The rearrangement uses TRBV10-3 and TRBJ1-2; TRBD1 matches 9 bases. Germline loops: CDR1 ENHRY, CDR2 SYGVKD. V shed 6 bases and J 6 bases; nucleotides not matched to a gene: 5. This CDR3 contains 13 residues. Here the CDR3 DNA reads TGTGCCATCAGCCAACAGGGGGCAAATGGCTACACCTTC. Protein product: CAISQQGANGYTF.

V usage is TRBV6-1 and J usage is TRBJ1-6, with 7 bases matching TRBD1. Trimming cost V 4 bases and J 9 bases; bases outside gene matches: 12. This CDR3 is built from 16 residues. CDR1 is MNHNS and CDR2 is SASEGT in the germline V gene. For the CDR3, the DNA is TGTGCCAGCAGTGCATTCAGGGGGGGGGTTTCTTCACCCCTCCACTTT. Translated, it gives CASSAFRGGVSSPLHF.

CDR3 in amino acids: CASSVGGNDERSTQYF. The CDR3 DNA sequence: TGTGCCAGCAGCGTGGGCGGCAATGACGAAAGAAGTACGCAGTATTTT. The chain links TRBV9 to TRBJ2-3; D remains ambiguous. Germline V gene sequence: CDR1 SGDLS, CDR2 YYNGEE. The CDR3 sequence is 16 residues long. V was cut by 2 bases and J by 8 bases, with 21 bases left in between.

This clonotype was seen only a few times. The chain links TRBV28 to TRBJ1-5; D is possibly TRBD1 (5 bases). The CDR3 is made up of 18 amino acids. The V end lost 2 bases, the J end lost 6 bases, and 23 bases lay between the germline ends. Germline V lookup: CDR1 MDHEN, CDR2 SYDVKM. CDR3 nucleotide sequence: TGTGCCAGCAGTTTACATCGCTGGCCAGGGACCTTAAGTCAGCCCCAGCATTTT. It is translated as CASSLHRWPGTLSQPQHF.

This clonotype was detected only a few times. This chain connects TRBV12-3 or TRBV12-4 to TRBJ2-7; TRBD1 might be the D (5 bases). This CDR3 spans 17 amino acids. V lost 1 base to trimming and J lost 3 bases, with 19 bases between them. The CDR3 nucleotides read TGTGCCAGCAGTTTAGGGACACCGGGCCTCGATGGCTACGAGCAGTACTTC. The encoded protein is CASSLGTPGLDGYEQYF.

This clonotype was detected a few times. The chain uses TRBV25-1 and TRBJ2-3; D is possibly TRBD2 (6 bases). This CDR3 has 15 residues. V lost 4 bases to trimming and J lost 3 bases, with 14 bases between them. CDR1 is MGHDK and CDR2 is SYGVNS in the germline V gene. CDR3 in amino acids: CASSGPMGGTDTQYF. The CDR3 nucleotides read TGTGCCAGCAGTGGCCCCATGGGAGGAACAGATACGCAGTATTTT.

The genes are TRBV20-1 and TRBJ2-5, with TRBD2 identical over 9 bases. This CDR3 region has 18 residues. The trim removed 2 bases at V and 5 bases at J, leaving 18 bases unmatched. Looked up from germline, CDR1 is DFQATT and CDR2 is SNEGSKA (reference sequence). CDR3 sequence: CSARIWGAIGGRGETQYF. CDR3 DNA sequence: TGCAGTGCTAGAATATGGGGGGCGATCGGCGGGAGGGGTGAGACCCAGTACTTC.

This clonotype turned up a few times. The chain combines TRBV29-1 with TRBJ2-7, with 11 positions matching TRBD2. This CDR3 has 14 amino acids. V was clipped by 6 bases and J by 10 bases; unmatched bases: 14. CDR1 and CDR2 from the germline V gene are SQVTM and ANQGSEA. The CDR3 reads CSVNLAGGGEGQYF. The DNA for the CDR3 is TGCAGCGTGAACCTAGCGGGGGGCGGTGAGGGCCAGTACTTC.

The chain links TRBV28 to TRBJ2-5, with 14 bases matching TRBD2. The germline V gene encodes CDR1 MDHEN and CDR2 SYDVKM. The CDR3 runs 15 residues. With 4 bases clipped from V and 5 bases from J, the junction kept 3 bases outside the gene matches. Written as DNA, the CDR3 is TGTGCCAGCAGTTCGGGACTAGCGGGAGTGGAGACCCAGTACTTC. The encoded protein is CASSSGLAGVETQYF.

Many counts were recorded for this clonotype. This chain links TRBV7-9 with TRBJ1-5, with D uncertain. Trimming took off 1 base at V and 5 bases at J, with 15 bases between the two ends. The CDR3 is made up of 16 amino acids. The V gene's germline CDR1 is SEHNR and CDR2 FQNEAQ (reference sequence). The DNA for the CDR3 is TGTGCCAGCAGCTTAGACGCTTCCCCGGCACATCAGCCCCAGCATTTT. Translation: CASSLDASPAHQPQHF.

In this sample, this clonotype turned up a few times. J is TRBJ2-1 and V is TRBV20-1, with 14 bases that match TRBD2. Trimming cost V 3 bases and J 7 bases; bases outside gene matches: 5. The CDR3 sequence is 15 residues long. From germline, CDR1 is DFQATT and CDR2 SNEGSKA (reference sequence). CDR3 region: CSASAGTSGRNEQFF. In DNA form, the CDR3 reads TGCAGTGCTAGTGCCGGGACTAGCGGGAGAAATGAGCAGTTCTTC.

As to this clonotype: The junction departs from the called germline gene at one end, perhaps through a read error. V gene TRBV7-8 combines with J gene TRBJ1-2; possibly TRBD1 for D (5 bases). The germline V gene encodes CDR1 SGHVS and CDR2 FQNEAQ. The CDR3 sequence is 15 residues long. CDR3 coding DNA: TGTGCCAGCAGCTCCACCCAAGGGGTAGACTATGGCCACACCTTC. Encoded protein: CASSSTQGVDYGHTF. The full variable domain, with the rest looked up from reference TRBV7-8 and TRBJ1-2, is GAGVSQSPRYKVAKRGQDVALRCDPISGHVSLFWYQQALGQGPEFLTYFQNEAQLDKSGLPSDRFFAERPEGSVSTLKIQRTQQEDSAVYLCASSSTQGVDYGHTFGSGTRLTVV.

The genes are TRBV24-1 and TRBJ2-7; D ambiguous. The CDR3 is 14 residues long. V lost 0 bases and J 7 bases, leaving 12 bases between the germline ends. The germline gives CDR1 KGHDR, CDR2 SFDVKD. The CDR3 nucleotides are TGTGCCACCAGTGATTTGGGGCCCTCCGGGGAGCAGTACTTC. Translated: CATSDLGPSGEQYF.

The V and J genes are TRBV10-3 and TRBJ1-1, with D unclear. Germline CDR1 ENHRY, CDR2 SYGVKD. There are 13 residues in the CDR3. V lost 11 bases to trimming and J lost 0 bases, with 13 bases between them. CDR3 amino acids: CASKAAVNTEAFF. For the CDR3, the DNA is TGTGCCTCCAAGGCGGCAGTGAACACTGAAGCTTTCTTT.

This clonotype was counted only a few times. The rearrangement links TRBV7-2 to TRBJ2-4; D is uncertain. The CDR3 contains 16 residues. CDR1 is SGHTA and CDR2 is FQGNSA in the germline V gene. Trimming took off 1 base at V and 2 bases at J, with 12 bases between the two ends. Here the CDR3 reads CASSLVPAATKNIQYF. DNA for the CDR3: TGTGCCAGCAGCTTAGTCCCCGCGGCTACCAAAAACATTCAGTACTTC. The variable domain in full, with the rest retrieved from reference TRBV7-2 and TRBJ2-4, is GAGVSQSPSNKVTEKGKDVELRCDPISGHTALYWYRQSLGQGLEFLIYFQGNSAPDKSGLPSDRFSAERTGGSVSTLTIQRTQQEDSAVYLCASSLVPAATKNIQYFGAGTRLSVL.

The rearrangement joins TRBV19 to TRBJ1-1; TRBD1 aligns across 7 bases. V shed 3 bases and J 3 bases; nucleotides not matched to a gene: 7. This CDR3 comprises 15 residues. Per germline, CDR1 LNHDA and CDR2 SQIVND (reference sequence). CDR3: CASSIRGGADTEAFF. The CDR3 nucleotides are TGTGCCAGTAGTATCCGAGGGGGCGCGGACACTGAAGCTTTCTTT.

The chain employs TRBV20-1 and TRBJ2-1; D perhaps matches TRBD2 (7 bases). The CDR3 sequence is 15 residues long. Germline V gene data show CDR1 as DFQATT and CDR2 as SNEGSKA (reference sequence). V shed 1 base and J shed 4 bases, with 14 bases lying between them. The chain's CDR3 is CSARGTRGTYNEQFF. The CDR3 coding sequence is TGCAGTGCTAGAGGGACTAGGGGGACTTACAATGAGCAGTTCTTC.

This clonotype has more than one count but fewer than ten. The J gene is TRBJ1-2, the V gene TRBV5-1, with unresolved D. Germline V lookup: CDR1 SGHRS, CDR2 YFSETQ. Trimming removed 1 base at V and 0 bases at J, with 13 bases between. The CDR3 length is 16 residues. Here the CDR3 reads CASSLSWQISNYGYTF. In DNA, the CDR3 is TGCGCCAGCAGCTTGTCTTGGCAGATATCTAACTATGGCTACACCTTC. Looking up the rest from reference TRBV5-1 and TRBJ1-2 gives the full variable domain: KAGVTQTPRYLIKTRGQQVTLSCSPISGHRSVSWYQQTPGQGLQFLFEYFSETQRNKGNFPGRFSGRQFSNSRSEMNVSTLELGDSALYLCASSLSWQISNYGYTFGSGTRLTVV.

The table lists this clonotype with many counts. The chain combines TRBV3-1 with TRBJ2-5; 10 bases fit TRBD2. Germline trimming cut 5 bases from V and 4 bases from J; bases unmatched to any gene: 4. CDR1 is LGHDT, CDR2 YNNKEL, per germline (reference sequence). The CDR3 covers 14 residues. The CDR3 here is CASSSLAGGETQYF. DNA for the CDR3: TGTGCCAGCAGCTCTTTAGCGGGAGGAGAGACCCAGTACTTC.

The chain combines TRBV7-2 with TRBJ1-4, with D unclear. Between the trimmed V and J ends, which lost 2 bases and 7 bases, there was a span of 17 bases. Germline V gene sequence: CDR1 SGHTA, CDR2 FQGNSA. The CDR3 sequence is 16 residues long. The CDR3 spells CASSLYTRLLSEKLFF. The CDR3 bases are TGTGCCAGCAGCTTATATACGCGGCTTCTCAGTGAAAAACTGTTTTTT. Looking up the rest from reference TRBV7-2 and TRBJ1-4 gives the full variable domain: GAGVSQSPSNKVTEKGKDVELRCDPISGHTALYWYRQSLGQGLEFLIYFQGNSAPDKSGLPSDRFSAERTGGSVSTLTIQRTQQEDSAVYLCASSLYTRLLSEKLFFGSGTQLSVL.

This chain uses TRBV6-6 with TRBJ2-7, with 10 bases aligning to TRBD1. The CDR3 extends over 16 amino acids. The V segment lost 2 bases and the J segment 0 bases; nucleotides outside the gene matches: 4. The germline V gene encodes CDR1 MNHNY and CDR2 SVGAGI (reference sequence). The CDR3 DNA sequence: TGTGCCAGCAGTTACAAGGGACAGGGGCCCTCCTACGAGCAGTACTTC. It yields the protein CASSYKGQGPSYEQYF.

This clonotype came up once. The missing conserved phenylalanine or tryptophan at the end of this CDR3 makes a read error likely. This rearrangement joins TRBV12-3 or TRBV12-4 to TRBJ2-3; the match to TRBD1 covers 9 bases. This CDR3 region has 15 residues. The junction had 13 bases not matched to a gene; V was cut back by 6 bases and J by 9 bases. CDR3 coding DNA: TGTGCCAGCAGCCCGGGGACAGGGAGCTCAGGCACGCAGTATTCT. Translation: CASSPGTGSSGTQYS.

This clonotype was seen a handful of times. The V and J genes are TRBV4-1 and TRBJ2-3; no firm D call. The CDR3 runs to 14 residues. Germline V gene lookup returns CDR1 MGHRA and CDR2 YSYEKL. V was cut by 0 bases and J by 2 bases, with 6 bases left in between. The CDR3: CASSQDSFTDTQYF. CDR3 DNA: TGCGCCAGCAGCCAAGATTCCTTCACAGATACGCAGTATTTT.

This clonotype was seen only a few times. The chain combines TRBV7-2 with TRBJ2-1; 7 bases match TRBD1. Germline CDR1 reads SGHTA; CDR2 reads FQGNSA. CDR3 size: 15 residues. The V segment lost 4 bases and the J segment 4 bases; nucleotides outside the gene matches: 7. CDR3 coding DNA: TGTGCCAGCAGCTCCCCGACCAGGGGGTACAATGAGCAGTTCTTC. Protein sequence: CASSSPTRGYNEQFF.

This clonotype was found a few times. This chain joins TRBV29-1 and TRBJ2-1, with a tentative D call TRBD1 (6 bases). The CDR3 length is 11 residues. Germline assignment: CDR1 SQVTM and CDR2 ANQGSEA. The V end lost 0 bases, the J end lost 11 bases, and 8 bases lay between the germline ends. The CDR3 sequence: CSVEDQGKQFF. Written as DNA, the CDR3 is TGCAGCGTTGAAGACCAGGGGAAGCAGTTCTTC.

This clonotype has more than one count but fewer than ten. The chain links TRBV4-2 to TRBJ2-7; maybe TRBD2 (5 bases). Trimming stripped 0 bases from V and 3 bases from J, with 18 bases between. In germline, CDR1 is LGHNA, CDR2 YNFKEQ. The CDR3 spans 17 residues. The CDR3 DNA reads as TGTGCCAGCAGCCAAGAGGGGAATGCCTTTGAGGGCTACGAGCAGTACTTC. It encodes CASSQEGNAFEGYEQYF.

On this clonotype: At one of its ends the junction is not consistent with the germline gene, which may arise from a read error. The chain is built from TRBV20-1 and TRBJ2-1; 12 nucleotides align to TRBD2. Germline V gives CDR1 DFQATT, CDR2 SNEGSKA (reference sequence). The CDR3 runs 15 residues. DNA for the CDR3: TGCAGTGCTAGTCCCACTAGCGGGAGGATTGGTGAGCGGTTCTTT. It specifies CSASPTSGRIGERFF.